This T cell receptor beta chain appears in the sequencing data of a study of T cell responses to AZD1222 COVID-19 vaccine. Whole-study findings and limits: Breadth and depth of Spike-specific TCRs rose after two AZD1222 doses. At 160-218 and 743-854, vaccine-associated CD4 TCRs were dominant, and they spanned spike.

Sequenced by immunoSEQ multiplex PCR; TCRdb stores in-frame clones only, minus some. The table records approximately 150,000 clones, roughly nine tenths of them present only once. About this clone: Its antigen is still unknown.

This receptor was identified in an adult who received the AZD1222 COVID-19 vaccine. Sequenced material: peripheral blood, taken 28 days after the second AZD1222 dose.

DNA of the CDR3: TGTGCCAGCAGTGAACAGTTTAATTCACCCCTCCACTTT. This translates into CASSEQFNSPLHF. V and J are TRBV6-1 and TRBJ1-6; D not certain. The CDR3 has 13 amino acids. Trimming took off 2 bases at V and 6 bases at J, with 5 bases between the two ends. Germline-derived CDR1 and CDR2 are MNHNS and SASEGT.